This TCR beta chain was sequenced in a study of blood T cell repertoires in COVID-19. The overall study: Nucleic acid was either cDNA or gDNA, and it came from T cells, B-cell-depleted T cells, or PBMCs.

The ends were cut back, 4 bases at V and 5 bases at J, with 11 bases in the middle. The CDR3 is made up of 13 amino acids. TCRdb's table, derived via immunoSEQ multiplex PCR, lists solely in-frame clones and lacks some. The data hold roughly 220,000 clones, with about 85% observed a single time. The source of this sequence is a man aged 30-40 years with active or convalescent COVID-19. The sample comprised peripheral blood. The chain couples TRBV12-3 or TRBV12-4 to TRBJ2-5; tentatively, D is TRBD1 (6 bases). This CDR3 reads CASSSRGRETQYF. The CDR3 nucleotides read TGTGCCAGCAGTTCCAGGGGCCGCGAGACCCAGTACTTC.